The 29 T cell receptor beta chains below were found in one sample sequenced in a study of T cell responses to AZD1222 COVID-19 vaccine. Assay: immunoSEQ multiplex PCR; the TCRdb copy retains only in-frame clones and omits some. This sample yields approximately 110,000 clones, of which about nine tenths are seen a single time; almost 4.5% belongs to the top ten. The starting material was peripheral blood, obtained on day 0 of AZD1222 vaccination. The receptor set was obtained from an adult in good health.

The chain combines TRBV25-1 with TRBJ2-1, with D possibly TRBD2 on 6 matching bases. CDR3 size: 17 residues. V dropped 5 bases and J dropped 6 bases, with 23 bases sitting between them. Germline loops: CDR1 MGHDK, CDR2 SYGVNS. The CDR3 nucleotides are TGTGCCAGCAGTATTCACGGGACTTTCGTCGAAGGCAATGAGCAGTTCTTC. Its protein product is CASSIHGTFVEGNEQFF.

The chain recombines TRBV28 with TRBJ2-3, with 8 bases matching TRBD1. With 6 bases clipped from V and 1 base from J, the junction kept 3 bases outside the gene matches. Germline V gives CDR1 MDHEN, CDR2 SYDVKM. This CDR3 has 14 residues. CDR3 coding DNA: TGTGCCAGCAGACCCAGGGGGCGCACAGATACGCAGTATTTT. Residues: CASRPRGRTDTQYF.

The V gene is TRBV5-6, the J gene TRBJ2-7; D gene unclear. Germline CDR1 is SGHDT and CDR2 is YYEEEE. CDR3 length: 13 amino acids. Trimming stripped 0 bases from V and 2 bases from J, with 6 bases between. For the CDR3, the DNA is TGTGCCAGCAGCTTGGGCGGCACCTACGAGCAGTACTTC. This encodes CASSLGGTYEQYF.

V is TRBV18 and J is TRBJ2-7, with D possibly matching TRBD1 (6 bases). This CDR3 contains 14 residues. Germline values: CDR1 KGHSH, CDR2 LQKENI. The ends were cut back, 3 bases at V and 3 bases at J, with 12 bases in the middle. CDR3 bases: TGTGCCAGCTCACCCTCGAACAGGGTCTACGAGCAGTACTTC. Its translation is CASSPSNRVYEQYF.

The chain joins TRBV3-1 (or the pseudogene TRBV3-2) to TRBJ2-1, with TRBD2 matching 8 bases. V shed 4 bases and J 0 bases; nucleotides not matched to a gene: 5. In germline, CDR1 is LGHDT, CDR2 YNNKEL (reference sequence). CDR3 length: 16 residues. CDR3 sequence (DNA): TGTGCCAGCAGCCCGCTAGCGGGTGGCTCCTACAATGAGCAGTTCTTC. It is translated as CASSPLAGGSYNEQFF.

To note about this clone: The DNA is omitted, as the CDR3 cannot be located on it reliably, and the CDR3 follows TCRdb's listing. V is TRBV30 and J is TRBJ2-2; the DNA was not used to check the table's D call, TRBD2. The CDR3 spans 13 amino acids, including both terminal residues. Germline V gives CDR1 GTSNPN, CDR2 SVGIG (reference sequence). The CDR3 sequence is CAWSVFGAGELFF.

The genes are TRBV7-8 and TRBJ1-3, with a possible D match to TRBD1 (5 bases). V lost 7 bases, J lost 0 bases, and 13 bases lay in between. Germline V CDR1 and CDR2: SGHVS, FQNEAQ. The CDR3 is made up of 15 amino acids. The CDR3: CASKAGLFSGNTIYF. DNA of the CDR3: TGTGCCAGCAAGGCAGGGCTCTTCTCTGGAAACACCATATATTTT. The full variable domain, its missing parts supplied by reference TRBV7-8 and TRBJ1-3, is GAGVSQSPRYKVAKRGQDVALRCDPISGHVSLFWYQQALGQGPEFLTYFQNEAQLDKSGLPSDRFFAERPEGSVSTLKIQRTQQEDSAVYLCASKAGLFSGNTIYFGEGSWLTVV.

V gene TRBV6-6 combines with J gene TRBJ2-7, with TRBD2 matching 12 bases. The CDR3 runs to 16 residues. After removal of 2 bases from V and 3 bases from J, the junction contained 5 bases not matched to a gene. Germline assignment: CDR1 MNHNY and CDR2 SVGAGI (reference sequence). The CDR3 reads CASSYPSGRAVYEQYF. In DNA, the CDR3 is TGTGCCAGCAGTTACCCTAGCGGGAGGGCTGTCTACGAGCAGTACTTC.

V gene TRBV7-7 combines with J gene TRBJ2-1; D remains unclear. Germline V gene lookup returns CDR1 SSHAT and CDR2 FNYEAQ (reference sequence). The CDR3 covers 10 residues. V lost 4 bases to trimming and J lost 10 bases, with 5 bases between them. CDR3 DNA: TGTGCCAGCAGCTGTAACGAGCAGTTCTTC. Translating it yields CASSCNEQFF.

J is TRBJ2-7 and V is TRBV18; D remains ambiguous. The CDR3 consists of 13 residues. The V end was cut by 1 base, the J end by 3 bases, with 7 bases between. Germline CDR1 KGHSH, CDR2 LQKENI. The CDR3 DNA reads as TGTGCCAGCTCACCACAGTCTCACTACGAGCAGTACTTC. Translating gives CASSPQSHYEQYF.

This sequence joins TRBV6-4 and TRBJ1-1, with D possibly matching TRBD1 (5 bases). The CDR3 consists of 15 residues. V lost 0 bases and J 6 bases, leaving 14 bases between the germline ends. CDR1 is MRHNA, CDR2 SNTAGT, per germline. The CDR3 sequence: CASSDSGRAGSEAFF. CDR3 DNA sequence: TGTGCCAGCAGTGACTCGGGACGGGCAGGGTCTGAAGCTTTCTTT.

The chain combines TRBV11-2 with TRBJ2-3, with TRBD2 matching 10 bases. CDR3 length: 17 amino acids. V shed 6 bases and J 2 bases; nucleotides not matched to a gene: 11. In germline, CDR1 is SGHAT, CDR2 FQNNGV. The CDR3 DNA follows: TGTGCCAGCAGAATTCGTCAGAGCGGGAGGGCCACAGATACGCAGTATTTT. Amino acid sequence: CASRIRQSGRATDTQYF.

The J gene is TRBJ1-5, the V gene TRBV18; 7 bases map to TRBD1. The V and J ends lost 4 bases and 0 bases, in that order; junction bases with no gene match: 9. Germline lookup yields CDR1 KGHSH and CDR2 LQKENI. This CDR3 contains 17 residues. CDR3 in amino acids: CASSQGQPGYSNQPQHF. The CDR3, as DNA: TGTGCCAGCTCACAGGGACAGCCAGGGTATAGCAATCAGCCCCAGCATTTT.

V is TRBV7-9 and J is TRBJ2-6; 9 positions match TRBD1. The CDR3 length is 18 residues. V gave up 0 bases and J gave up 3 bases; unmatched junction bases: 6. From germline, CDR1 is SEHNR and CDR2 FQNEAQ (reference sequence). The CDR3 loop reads CASSLALQGADGANVLTF. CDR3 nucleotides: TGTGCCAGCAGCTTAGCGCTACAGGGGGCTGATGGGGCCAACGTCCTGACTTTC.

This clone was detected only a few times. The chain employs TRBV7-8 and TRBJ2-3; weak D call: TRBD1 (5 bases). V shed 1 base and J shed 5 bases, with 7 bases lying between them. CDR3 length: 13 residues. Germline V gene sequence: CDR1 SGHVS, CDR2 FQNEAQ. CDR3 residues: CASSLGQIDTQYF. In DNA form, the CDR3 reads TGTGCCAGCAGCTTAGGACAGATAGATACGCAGTATTTT.

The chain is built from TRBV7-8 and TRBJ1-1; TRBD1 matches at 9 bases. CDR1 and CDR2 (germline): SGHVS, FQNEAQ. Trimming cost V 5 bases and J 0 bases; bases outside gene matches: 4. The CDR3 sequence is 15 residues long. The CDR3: CASSPRQGVNTEAFF. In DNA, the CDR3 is TGTGCCAGCAGCCCGCGACAGGGGGTGAACACTGAAGCTTTCTTT.

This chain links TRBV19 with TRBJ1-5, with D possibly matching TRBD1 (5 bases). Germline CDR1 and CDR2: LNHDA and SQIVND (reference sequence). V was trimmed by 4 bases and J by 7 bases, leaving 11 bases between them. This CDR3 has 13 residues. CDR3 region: CASSTRVGQPQHF. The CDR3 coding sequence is TGTGCCAGTAGTACCAGGGTGGGGCAGCCCCAGCATTTT.

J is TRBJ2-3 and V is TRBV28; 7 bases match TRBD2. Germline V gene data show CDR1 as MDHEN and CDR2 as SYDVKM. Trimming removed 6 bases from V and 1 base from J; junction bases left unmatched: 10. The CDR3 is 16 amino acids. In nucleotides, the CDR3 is TGTGCCAGCAGCCCACCCGCCCTAGCGGGCACAGATACGCAGTATTTT. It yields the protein CASSPPALAGTDTQYF.

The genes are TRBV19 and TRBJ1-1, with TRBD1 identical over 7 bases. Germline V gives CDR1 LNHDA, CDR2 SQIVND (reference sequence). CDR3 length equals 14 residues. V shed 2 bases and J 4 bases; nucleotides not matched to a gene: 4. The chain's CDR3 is CASSIMAGGTEAFF. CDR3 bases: TGTGCCAGTAGTATAATGGCAGGGGGCACTGAAGCTTTCTTT.

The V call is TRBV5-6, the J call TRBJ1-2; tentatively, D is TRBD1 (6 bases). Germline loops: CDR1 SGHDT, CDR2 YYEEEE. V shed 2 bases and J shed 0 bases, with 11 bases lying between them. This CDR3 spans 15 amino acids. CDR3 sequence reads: CASSLADRSNYGYTF. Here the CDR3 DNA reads TGTGCCAGCAGCTTAGCCGACAGGTCTAACTATGGCTACACCTTC.

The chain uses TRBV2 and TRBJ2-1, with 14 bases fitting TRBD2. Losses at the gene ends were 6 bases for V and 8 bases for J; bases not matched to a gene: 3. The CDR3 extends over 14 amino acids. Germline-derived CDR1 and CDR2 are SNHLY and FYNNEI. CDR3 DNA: TGTGCCAGCAGGGGGACTAGCGGGGGCCATGAGCAGTTCTTC. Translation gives CASRGTSGGHEQFF. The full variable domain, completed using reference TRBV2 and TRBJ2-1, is EPEVTQTPSHQVTQMGQEVILRCVPISNHLYFYWYRQILGQKVEFLVSFYNNEISEKSEIFDDQFSVERPDGSNFTLKIRSTKLEDSAMYFCASRGTSGGHEQFFGPGTRLTVL.

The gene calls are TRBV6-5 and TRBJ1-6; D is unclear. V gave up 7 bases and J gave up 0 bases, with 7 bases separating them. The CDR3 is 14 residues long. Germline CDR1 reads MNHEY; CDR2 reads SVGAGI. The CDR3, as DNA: TGTGCCAGCAAACGAAGCTCCTATAATTCACCCCTCCACTTT. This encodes CASKRSSYNSPLHF.

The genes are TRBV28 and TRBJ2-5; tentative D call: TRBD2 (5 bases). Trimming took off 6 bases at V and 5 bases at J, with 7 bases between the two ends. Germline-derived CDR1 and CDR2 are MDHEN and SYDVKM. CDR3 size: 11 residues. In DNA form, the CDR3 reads TGTGCCAGCAGCCTAGCCGAGACCCAGTACTTC. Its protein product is CASSLAETQYF.

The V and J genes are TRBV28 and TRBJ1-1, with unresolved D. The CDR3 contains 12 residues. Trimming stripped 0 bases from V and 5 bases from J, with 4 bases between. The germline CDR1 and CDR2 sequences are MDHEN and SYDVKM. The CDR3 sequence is CASSLWETEAFF. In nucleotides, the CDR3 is TGTGCCAGCAGTTTATGGGAGACTGAAGCTTTCTTT.

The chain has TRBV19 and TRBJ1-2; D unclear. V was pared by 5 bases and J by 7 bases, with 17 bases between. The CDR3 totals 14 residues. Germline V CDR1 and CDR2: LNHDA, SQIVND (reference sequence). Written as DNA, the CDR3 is TGTGCCAGTAGTCCAGACGGACTTAGGGCTGGCTACACCTTC. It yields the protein CASSPDGLRAGYTF.

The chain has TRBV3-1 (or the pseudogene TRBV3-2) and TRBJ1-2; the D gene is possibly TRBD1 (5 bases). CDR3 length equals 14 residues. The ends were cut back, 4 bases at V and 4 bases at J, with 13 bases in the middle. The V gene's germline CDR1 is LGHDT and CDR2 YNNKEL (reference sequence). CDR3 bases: TGTGCCAGCAGCCCCGCGGGGGTAAGCTATGGCTACACCTTC. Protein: CASSPAGVSYGYTF.

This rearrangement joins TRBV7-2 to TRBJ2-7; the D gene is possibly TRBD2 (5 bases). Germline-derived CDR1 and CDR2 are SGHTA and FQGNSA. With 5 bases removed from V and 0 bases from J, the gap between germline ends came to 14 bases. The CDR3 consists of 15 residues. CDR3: CASSTSGPSSYEQYF. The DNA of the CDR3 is TGTGCCAGCAGCACCAGCGGTCCGAGCTCCTACGAGCAGTACTTC.

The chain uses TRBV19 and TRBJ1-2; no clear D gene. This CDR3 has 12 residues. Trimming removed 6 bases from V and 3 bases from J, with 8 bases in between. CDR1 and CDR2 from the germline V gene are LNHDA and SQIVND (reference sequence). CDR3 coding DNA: TGTGCCAGTAGGAGGGTTGACTATGGCTACACCTTC. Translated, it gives CASRRVDYGYTF.

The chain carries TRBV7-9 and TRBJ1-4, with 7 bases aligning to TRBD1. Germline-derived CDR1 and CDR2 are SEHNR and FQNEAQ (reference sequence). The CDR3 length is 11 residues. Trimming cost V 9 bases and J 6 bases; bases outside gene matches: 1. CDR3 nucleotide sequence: TGTGCCAGTCAGGGGGATGAAAAACTGTTTTTT. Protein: CASQGDEKLFF.